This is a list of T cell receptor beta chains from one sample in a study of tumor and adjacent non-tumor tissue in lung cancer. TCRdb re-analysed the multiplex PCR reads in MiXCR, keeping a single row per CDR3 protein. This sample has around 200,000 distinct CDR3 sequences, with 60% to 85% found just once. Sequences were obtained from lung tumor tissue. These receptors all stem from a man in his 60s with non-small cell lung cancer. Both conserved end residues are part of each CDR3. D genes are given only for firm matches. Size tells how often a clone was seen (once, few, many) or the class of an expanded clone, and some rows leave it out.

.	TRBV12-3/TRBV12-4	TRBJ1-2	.	CASSLTQCYGYTF	TGTGCCAGCAGCTTGACCCAATGCTATGGCTACACCTTC
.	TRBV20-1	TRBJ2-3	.	CCLVAELTDTQYF	TGCTGTCTCGTAGCGGAACTCACAGATACGCAGTATTTT
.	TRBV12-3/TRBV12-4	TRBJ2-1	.	CASSLAGILLNKQFF	TGTGCCAGCAGTTTAGCCGGGATACTCCTCAATAAGCAGTTCTTC
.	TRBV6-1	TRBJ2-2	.	CASSMPDRTNTGELFF	TGCGCCAGCAGTATGCCGGACAGAACGAACACCGGGGAGCTGTTTTTT
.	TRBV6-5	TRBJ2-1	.	CASSNFPGRGYEQFF	TGTGCCAGCAGTAACTTTCCCGGACGGGGCTATGAGCAGTTCTTC
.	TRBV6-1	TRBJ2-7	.	CASSEWGEGSYEQYF	TGTGCCAGCAGTGAATGGGGGGAAGGGTCCTACGAGCAGTACTTC
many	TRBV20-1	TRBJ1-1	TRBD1	CSASGQGLFTEAFF	TGCAGTGCTAGTGGACAGGGCCTTTTCACTGAAGCTTTCTTT
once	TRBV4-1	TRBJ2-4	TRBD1	CASSQGDSFLAKIIQYF	TGCGCCAGCAGCCAGGGGGACAGTTTCCTAGCCAAAATCATTCAGTACTTC
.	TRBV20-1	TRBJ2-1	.	CYARIASYNEQFF	TGCTATGCTAGAATTGCGTCCTACAATGAGCAGTTCTTC
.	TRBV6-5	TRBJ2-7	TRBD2	CASSLGTSGGTYDQYF	TGTGCCAGCAGTCTCGGGACTAGCGGGGGGACCTACGATCAATACTTC
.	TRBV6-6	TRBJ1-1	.	CASTAGETEAFF	TGTGCCAGCACTGCGGGGGAGACTGAAGCTTTCTTT
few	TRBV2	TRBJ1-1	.	CASGDRYSVAFF	TGTGCCAGCGGGGACCGGTATTCAGTAGCTTTCTTT
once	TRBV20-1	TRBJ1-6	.	CSARDRQSRTRSPLHF	TGCAGTGCTAGAGACAGACAGTCAAGAACTAGATCACCCCTCCACTTT
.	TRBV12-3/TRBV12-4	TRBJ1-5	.	CSSSPRLQGLYSNQPQHF	TGTTCCAGCAGTCCCAGGTTACAAGGTCTTTATAGCAATCAGCCCCAGCATTTT
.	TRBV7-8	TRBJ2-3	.	CASSLRIHESTDTQYF	TGTGCCAGCAGCTTAAGGATCCACGAAAGCACAGATACGCAGTATTTT
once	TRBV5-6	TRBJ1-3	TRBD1	CASRGQGAGNSIYF	TGTGCCAGCAGGGGGCAGGGGGCTGGAAACAGCATATATTTT
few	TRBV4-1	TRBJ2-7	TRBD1	CASSLVLTGGNEQYF	TGCGCCAGCAGCCTTGTGCTAACAGGGGGCAACGAGCAGTACTTC
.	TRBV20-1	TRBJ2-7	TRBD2	CSARIAGTPFEQYF	TGCAGTGCTAGAATAGCGGGTACCCCCTTCGAGCAGTACTTC
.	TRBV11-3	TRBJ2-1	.	CASSRAVDNEQFF	TGTGCCAGCAGCCGGGCAGTCGACAATGAGCAATTCTTC
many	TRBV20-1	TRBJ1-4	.	CSARWGLANEKLFF	TGCAGTGCCCGATGGGGGCTCGCTAATGAAAAACTGTTTTTT
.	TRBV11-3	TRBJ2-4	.	CTSSWVGQDIQYF	TGTACCAGCAGCTGGGTGGGTCAGGACATTCAGTACTTC
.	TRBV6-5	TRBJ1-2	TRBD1	CTSNAWDRGYGYTF	TGTACCAGCAATGCCTGGGACAGGGGTTATGGCTACACCTTC
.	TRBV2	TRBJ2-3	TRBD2	CACSSGLAGDTDTQYF	TGTGCCTGCAGTTCCGGACTAGCGGGAGACACAGATACGCAGTATTTT
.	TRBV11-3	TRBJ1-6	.	CASSPAMGVDSPLHF	TGTGCCAGCAGCCCAGCCATGGGGGTTGATTCACCCCTCCACTTT
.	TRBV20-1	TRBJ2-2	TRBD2	CSARDRLRGVANTRELFF	TGCAGTGCTAGAGATCGGTTGCGGGGGGTCGCGAACACCCGGGAGCTGTTTTTT
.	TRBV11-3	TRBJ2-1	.	CASSFWVTGSYNEQFF	TGTGCCAGCAGCTTTTGGGTCACGGGCTCCTACAATGAGCAGTTCTTC
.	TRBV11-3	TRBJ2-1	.	CASSRQYIEHFF	TGTGCCAGCAGTCGCCAATACATTGAGCATTTCTTC
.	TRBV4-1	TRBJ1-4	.	CTSSWTMANEKLFF	TGCACCAGCTCATGGACCATGGCTAATGAAAAACTGTTTTTT
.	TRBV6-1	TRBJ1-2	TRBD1	CASSETGGLSSSNYAYTF	TGTGCCAGCAGTGAAACAGGGGGCTTGTCGTCTTCGAACTATGCCTACACCTTC
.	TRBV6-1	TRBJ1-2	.	CASIGQETGYGYPF	TGTGCCAGCATAGGTCAGGAGACAGGATATGGCTACCCCTTC
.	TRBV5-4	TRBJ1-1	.	CASSYPDRRTEAFF	TGTGCCAGCAGCTACCCAGACAGGAGGACTGAAGCTTTCTTT
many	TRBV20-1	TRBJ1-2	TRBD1	CSAETGTSWVYGYTF	TGCAGTGCAGAGACAGGGACATCATGGGTCTATGGCTACACCTTC
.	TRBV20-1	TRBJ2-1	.	CSARTRSRAEFDEQFF	TGCAGTGCTAGAACAAGGAGCCGGGCCGAGTTTGACGAGCAGTTCTTC
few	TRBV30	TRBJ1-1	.	CAWSPAVRNTEAFF	TGTGCCTGGAGTCCGGCCGTCCGGAACACTGAAGCTTTCTTT
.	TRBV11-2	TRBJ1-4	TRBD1	CASSSAGTAKLFF	TGTGCGAGCAGCTCGGCAGGGACAGCAAAACTGTTTTTT
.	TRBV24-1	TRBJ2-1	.	CVTSEIGSYNEQFF	TGTGTCACCAGTGAAATAGGATCCTACAATGAGCAGTTCTTC
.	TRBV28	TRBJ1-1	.	CASSLQRVLNTEAFF	TGTGCCAGCAGTTTACAAAGAGTCTTGAACACTGAAGCTTTCTTT
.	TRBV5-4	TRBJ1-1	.	CASSYDTGRIEAFF	TGTGCCAGCAGCTATGATACAGGGAGGATTGAAGCTTTCTTT
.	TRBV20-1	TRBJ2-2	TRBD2	CSAPRTHVGRDTGELFF	TGTAGTGCTCCGCGAACACATGTAGGGAGGGACACCGGGGAGCTGTTTTTT
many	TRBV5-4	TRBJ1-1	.	CASSPSGEEGLRAFF	TGTGCCAGCAGCCCCTCCGGAGAGGAGGGGCTTCGAGCTTTCTTT
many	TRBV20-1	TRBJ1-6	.	CSAVVDGSPLHF	TGCAGTGCGGTAGTTGATGGTTCACCCCTCCACTTT
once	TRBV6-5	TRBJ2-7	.	CASGTGGVTHYDKYF	TGTGCCAGCGGGACTGGGGGAGTCACTCACTACGATAAGTACTTC